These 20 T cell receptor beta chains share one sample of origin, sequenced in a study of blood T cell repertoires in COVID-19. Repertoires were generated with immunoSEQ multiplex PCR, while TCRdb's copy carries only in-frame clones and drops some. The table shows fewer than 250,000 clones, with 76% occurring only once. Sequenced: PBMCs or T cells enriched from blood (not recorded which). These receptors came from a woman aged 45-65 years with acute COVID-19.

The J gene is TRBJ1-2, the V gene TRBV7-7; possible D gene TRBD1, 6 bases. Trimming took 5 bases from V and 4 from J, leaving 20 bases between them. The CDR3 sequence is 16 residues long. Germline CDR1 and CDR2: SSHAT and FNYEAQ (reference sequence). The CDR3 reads CASSLVGGQLVYGYTF. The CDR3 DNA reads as TGTGCCAGCAGCCTCGTGGGGGGGCAACTGGTCTATGGCTACACCTTC.

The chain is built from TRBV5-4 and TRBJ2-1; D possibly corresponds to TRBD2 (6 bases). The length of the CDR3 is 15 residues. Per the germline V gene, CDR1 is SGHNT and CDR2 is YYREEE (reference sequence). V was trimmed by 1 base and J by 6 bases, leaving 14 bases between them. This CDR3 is CASSLPPAGINEQFF. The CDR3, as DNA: TGTGCCAGCAGCTTGCCCCCGGCGGGGATCAATGAGCAGTTCTTC.

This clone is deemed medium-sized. The CDR3 DNA is TGCGCCAGCAGCCGCACTCCGACAGGGTCTTCCACTGAAGCTTTCTTT. It yields the protein CASSRTPTGSSTEAFF. This rearrangement joins TRBV5-1 to TRBJ1-1; the match to TRBD1 covers 7 bases. V lost 4 bases to trimming and J lost 4 bases; unmatched junction nucleotides: 13. The CDR3 sequence is 16 residues long. The germline V gene has CDR1 SGHRS and CDR2 YFSETQ.

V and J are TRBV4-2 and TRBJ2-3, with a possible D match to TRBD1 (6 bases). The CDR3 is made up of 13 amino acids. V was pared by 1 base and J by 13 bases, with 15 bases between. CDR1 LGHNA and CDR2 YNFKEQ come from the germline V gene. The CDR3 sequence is CASSQVGRDKKYF. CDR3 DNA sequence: TGTGCCAGCAGCCAAGTCGGCAGGGACAAGAAGTATTTT.

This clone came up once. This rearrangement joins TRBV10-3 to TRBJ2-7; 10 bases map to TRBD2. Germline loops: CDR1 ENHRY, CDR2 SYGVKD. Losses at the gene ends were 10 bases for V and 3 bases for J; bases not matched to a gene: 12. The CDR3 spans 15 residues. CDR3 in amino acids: CATREVAGGHYEQYV. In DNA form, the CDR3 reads TGTGCCACTCGGGAGGTAGCGGGGGGACACTACGAGCAGTACGTC.

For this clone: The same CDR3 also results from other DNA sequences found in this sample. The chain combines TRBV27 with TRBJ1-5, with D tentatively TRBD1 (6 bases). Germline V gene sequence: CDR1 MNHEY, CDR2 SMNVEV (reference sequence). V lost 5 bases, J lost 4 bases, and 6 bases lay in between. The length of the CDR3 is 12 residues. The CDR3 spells CASSQGNQPQHF. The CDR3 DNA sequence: TGTGCCAGCAGTCAGGGGAATCAGCCCCAGCATTTT.

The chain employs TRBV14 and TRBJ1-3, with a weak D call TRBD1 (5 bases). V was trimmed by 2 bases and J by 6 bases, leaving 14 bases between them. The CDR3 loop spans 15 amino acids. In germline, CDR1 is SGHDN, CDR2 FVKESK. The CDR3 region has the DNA TGTGCCAGCAGCCAAAGGGGCAGGAGGGCAAACACCATATATTTT. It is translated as CASSQRGRRANTIYF.

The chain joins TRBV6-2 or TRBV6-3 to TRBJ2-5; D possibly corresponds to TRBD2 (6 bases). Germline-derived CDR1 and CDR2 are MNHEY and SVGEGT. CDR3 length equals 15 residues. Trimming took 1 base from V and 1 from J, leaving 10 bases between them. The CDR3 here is CASSYFGRSQETQYF. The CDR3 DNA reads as TGTGCCAGCAGTTACTTTGGGAGGTCCCAAGAGACCCAGTACTTC.

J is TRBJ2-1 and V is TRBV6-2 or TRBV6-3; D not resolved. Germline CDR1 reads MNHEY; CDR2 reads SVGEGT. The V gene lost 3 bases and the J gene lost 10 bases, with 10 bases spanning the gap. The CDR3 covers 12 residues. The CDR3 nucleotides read TGTGCCAGCAGTTATCTCGGCAGGGAGCAGTTCTTC. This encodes CASSYLGREQFF.

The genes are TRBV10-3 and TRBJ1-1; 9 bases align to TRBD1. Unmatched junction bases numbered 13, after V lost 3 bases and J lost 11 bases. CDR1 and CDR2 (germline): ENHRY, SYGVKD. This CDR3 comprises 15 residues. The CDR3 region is CAISEPDRGKAWAFF. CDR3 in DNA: TGTGCCATCAGTGAACCTGACAGGGGGAAGGCCTGGGCTTTCTTT.

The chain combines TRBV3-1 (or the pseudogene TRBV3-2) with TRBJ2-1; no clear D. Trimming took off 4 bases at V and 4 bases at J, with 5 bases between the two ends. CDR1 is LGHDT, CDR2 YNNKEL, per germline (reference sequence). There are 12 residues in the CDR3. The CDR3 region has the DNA TGTGCCAGCAGCCCCAGTTACAATGAGCAGTTCTTC. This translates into CASSPSYNEQFF.

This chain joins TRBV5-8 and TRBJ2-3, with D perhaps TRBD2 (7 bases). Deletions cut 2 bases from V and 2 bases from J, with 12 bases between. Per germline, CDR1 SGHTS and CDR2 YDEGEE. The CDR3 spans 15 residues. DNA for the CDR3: TGTGCCAGCAGCTTACCGGGGGGCCCCACAGATACGCAGTATTTT. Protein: CASSLPGGPTDTQYF.

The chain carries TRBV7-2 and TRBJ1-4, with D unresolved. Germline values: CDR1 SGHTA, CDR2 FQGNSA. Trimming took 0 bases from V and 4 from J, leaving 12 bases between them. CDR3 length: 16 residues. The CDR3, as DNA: TGTGCCAGCAGCTTAGCGAGAGGCCGGAGTAATGAAAAACTGTTTTTT. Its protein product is CASSLARGRSNEKLFF.

The CDR3 sequence is CASSQVGWNTEAFF. In nucleotides, the CDR3 is TGCGCCAGCAGCCAAGTGGGCTGGAACACTGAAGCTTTCTTT. The chain couples TRBV4-1 to TRBJ1-1; D is unclear. CDR1 and CDR2 (germline): MGHRA, YSYEKL. Trimming took off 1 base at V and 1 base at J, with 7 bases between the two ends. This CDR3 has 14 amino acids.

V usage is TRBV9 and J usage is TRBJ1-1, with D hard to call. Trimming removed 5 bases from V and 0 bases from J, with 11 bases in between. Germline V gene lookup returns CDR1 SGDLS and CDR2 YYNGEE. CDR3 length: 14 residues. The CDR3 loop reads CASRADGLNTEAFF. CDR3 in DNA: TGTGCCAGCAGAGCGGACGGGTTGAACACTGAAGCTTTCTTT.

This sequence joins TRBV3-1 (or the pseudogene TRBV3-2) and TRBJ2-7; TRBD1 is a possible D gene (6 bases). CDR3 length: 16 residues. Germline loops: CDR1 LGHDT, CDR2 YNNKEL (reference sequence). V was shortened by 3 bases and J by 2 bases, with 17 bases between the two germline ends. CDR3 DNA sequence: TGTGCCAGCAGCCAGCCGAGGGGGTTGAATGCCTACGAGCAGTACGTC. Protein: CASSQPRGLNAYEQYV.

The chain's CDR3 is CASSVQGQGAGNTQYF. The CDR3, as DNA: TGTGCCAGCAGTGTGCAGGGACAGGGGGCAGGAAATACGCAGTATTTT. The J gene is TRBJ2-3, the V gene TRBV6-2 or TRBV6-3; 12 positions agree with TRBD1. Germline V gives CDR1 MNHEY, CDR2 SVGEGT. The J segment lost 7 bases and the V segment lost 5 bases, leaving 10 bases of the junction unmatched. CDR3 length: 16 residues.

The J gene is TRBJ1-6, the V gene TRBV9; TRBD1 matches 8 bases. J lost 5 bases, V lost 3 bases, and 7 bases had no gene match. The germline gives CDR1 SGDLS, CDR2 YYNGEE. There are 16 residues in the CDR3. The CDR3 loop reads CASSAQTGVDNSPLHF. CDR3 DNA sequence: TGTGCCAGCAGCGCACAGACAGGGGTTGATAATTCACCCCTCCACTTT.

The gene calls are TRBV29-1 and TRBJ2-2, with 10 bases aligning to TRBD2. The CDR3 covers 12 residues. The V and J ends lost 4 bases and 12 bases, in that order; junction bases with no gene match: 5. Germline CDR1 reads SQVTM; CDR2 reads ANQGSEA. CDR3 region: CSVGEAGGKLFF. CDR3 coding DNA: TGCAGCGTTGGAGAAGCGGGGGGGAAGCTGTTTTTT.

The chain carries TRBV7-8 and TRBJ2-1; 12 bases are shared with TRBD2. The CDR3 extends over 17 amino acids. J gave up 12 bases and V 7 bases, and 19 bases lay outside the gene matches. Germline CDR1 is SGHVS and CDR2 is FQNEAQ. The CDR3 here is CASTPRGASGGAHGQFF. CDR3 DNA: TGTGCCAGCACCCCCAGAGGGGCTAGCGGGGGGGCCCACGGGCAGTTCTTC. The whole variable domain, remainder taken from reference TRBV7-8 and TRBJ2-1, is GAGVSQSPRYKVAKRGQDVALRCDPISGHVSLFWYQQALGQGPEFLTYFQNEAQLDKSGLPSDRFFAERPEGSVSTLKIQRTQQEDSAVYLCASTPRGASGGAHGQFFGPGTRLTVL.